This T cell receptor (beta chain) is drawn from a study of blood T cell repertoires in COVID-19. Study-level information: Samples came from the United States, Italy and Spain, spanning acute and convalescent COVID-19. Nucleic acid was either cDNA or gDNA, and it came from T cells, B-cell-depleted T cells, or PBMCs.

Clones were read by immunoSEQ multiplex PCR, and TCRdb kept only the in-frame ones, dropping some. The table has approximately 180,000 clones, over 75% seen once. Germline V gene lookup returns CDR1 SGHRS and CDR2 YFSETQ. The CDR3 consists of 15 residues. V trimming: 4 bases; J trimming: 0 bases; junction bases outside the gene matches: 2. Source material: peripheral blood. The source of this sequence is a man aged 40-49 years with active or convalescent COVID-19. V is TRBV5-1 and J is TRBJ1-1; TRBD1 agrees at 11 bases. CDR3 sequence (DNA): TGCGCCAGCAGCCTGGGACAGGGGGTGAACACTGAAGCTTTCTTT. Amino acid sequence: CASSLGQGVNTEAFF.